One T cell receptor beta chain is described in this entry. The antigen this receptor binds is unknown. No qualities accompany the bases; no much larger clone lies one base away. CDR1 is given as SGHAT and CDR2 as FQDESV, both from the germline V gene (reference sequence). At the junction V is shortened by 4 bases and J by 7 bases, with 11 bases in between. The CDR3 runs 14 amino acids, cysteine and phenylalanine included. Only the CDR3 part of the read is kept: 42 bases, read in frame from the first base. The sample belongs to a study of T cell changes during pregnancy in multiple sclerosis (dated by TCRdb to the late 2010s). Context from the whole study: The study looked at changes in the T cell repertoire across pregnancy in women with multiple sclerosis.

Receptor amplification or capture employed the immunoSEQ multiplex PCR assay. The immuneACCESS repertoire file appears here via TCRdb, limited to in-frame rearrangements. These files lack a portion of the clones; in checked studies, under half of the deficit traces to unresolved V genes, and the cause of the others is not known. The sample data list 65,000 to 75,000 clones, and roughly 89% of these were observed just once. The ten biggest clones cover roughly 3.7% of the sample. The receptor was isolated from a female donor in good health, enrolled as a control in a pregnancy study. The sequences come from peripheral blood, collected after pregnancy. Recombination linked TRBV11-1 to TRBJ1-6, and TRBD1 may be the D gene, going by 6 matching bases. The nucleotide sequence reads TGTGCCAGCAGCTCGACCCAGGGGAATTCACCCCTCCACTTT. It is translated as CASSSTQGNSPLHF.